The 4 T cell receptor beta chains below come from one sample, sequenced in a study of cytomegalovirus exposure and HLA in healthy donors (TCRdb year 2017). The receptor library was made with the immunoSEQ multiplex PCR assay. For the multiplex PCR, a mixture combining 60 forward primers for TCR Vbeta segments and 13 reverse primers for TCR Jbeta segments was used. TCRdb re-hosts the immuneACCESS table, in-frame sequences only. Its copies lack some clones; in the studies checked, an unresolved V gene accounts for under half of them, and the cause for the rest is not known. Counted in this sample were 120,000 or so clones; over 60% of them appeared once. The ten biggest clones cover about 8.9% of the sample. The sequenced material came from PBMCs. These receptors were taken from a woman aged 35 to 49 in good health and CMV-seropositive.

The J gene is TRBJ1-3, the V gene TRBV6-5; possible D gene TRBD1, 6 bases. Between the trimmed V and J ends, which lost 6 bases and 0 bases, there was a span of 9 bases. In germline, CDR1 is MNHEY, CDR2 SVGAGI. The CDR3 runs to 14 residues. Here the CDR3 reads CASSPGVSGNTIYF. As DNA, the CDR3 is TGTGCCAGCAGCCCAGGGGTCTCTGGAAACACCATATATTTT.

CDR3 nucleotide sequence: TGTGCCAGCAGTGGGCAGTATTTCTACGAGCAGTACTTC. The encoded protein is CASSGQYFYEQYF. The genes are TRBV27 and TRBJ2-7; no firm D call. The V gene lost 5 bases and the J gene lost 3 bases, with 11 bases spanning the gap. Germline-derived CDR1 and CDR2 are MNHEY and SMNVEV (reference sequence). This CDR3 region has 13 residues.

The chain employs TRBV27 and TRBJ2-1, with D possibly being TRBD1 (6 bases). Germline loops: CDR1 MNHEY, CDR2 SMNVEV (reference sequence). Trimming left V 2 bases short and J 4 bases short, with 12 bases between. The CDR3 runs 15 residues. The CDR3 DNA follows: TGTGCCAGCAGTTTAATACAGGGATCTTACAATGAGCAGTTCTTC. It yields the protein CASSLIQGSYNEQFF.

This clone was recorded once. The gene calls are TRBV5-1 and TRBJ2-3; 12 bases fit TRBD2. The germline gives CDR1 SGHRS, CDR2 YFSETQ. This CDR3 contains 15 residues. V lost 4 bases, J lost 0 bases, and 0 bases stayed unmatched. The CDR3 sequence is CASSGTSGSTDTQYF. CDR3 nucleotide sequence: TGCGCCAGCAGCGGGACTAGCGGGAGCACAGATACGCAGTATTTT.